The 24 T cell receptor beta chains below all came from one sample that was sequenced in a study of cytomegalovirus exposure and HLA in healthy donors. Assay used: immunoSEQ multiplex PCR; TCRdb lists only in-frame clones, some missing. The table shows 200,000 to 250,000 clones, with around 78% occurring only once. Sequencing input: PBMCs. The receptors shown here come from a woman between 18 and 29 years old in good health and CMV-seronegative.

The CDR3 bases are TGCGCCAGCAGCCGGGGACTAGCGGGGGTCTACGAGCAGTACTTC. Amino acid sequence: CASSRGLAGVYEQYF. The chain couples TRBV5-1 to TRBJ2-7; 14 nucleotides match TRBD2. This CDR3 has 15 residues. V trimming: 4 bases; J trimming: 3 bases; junction bases outside the gene matches: 3. Germline CDR1 SGHRS, CDR2 YFSETQ.

This chain joins TRBV7-6 and TRBJ2-1, with a tentative D call TRBD2 (5 bases). V lost 3 bases and J lost 9, with 12 bases in between. The CDR3 totals 13 residues. CDR1 is SGHVS and CDR2 is FNYEAQ in the germline V gene. CDR3 nucleotide sequence: TGTGCCAGCAGCTTCGGGATCGGCGGTGAGCAGTTCTTC. Encoded protein: CASSFGIGGEQFF.

CDR3 sequence reads: CASSDPGHLYEQYF. The DNA of the CDR3 is TGTGCCAGCAGCGATCCGGGACATCTCTACGAGCAGTACTTC. The chain has TRBV7-3 and TRBJ2-7; tentative D call: TRBD1 (6 bases). V lost 5 bases and J 3 bases, leaving 14 bases between the germline ends. The germline CDR1 and CDR2 sequences are SGHTA and FQGTGA. The CDR3 covers 14 residues.

CDR3 DNA sequence: TGTGCCAGCAGCTTAGGGGCGCGGGCCCTCTCAGATACGCAGTATTTT. It specifies CASSLGARALSDTQYF. The chain carries TRBV7-2 and TRBJ2-3, with D maybe TRBD2 (5 bases). This CDR3 has 16 residues. Germline V gene data show CDR1 as SGHTA and CDR2 as FQGNSA. The ends were cut back, 1 base at V and 4 bases at J, with 15 bases in the middle.

The chain employs TRBV27 and TRBJ1-5; D ambiguous. Trimming took 5 bases from V and 4 from J, leaving 9 bases between them. The CDR3 extends over 13 amino acids. Germline CDR1 and CDR2: MNHEY and SMNVEV (reference sequence). CDR3 sequence reads: CASSVAGNQPQHF. The CDR3 coding sequence is TGTGCCAGCAGTGTGGCGGGAAATCAGCCCCAGCATTTT.

The chain carries TRBV28 and TRBJ1-5; 7 nucleotides match TRBD1. CDR1 MDHEN and CDR2 SYDVKM come from the germline V gene. V lost 8 bases, J lost 6 bases, and 4 bases stayed unmatched. The CDR3 loop spans 12 amino acids. The CDR3 coding sequence is TGTGCCAGCCAACAGGGGAGTCAGCCCCAGCATTTT. Translated: CASQQGSQPQHF.

The chain combines TRBV6-6 with TRBJ1-4; D is unresolved. The germline CDR1 and CDR2 sequences are MNHNY and SVGAGI (reference sequence). The CDR3 covers 14 residues. V dropped 8 bases and J dropped 10 bases, with 20 bases sitting between them. CDR3 in DNA: TGTGCCAGCGTTGACCGAGCGTCAAGTGTAAAACTGTTTTTT. It specifies CASVDRASSVKLFF.

This rearrangement joins TRBV27 to TRBJ2-1; weak D call: TRBD1 (6 bases). V was clipped by 0 bases and J by 6 bases, with 12 bases between them. CDR3 length: 15 residues. The V gene's germline CDR1 is MNHEY and CDR2 SMNVEV (reference sequence). The CDR3, as DNA: TGTGCCAGCAGTTTATCGGGACACGGGACCAATGAGCAGTTCTTC. Its protein is CASSLSGHGTNEQFF.

This chain links TRBV14 with TRBJ1-2; possible D gene TRBD1, 6 bases. V shed 2 bases and J shed 4 bases, with 17 bases lying between them. Germline lookup yields CDR1 SGHDN and CDR2 FVKESK. The CDR3 runs 16 residues. CDR3 sequence (DNA): TGTGCCAGCAGCCAACTCACTGGAGACAGGCCCTATGGCTACACCTTC. Amino acids: CASSQLTGDRPYGYTF. The full variable domain, its missing parts supplied by reference TRBV14 and TRBJ1-2, is EAGVTQFPSHSVIEKGQTVTLRCDPISGHDNLYWYRRVMGKEIKFLLHFVKESKQDESGMPNNRFLAERTGGTYSTLKVQPAELEDSGVYFCASSQLTGDRPYGYTFGSGTRLTVV.

There are a few counts of this clone. The V gene is TRBV18, the J gene TRBJ2-3; D is unclear. The V end was cut by 2 bases, the J end by 6 bases, with 15 bases between. The CDR3 has 15 amino acids. Germline V lookup: CDR1 KGHSH, CDR2 LQKENI. The DNA for the CDR3 is TGTGCCAGCTCACCAGTCCCAGGATCTTCGGATACGCAGTATTTT. Translated, it gives CASSPVPGSSDTQYF.

This sequence joins TRBV7-3 and TRBJ2-1; 7 bases are shared with TRBD2. This CDR3 region has 14 residues. Germline V gene sequence: CDR1 SGHTA, CDR2 FQGTGA. Trimming at V came to 1 base and at J to 8 bases, leaving 5 bases not matched to a gene. CDR3 sequence reads: CASSLISSGDEQFF. The CDR3 nucleotides read TGTGCCAGCAGCTTAATATCTAGCGGCGATGAGCAGTTCTTC.

The chain recombines TRBV19 with TRBJ2-1; unclear D gene. V was shortened by 6 bases and J by 6 bases, with 9 bases between the two germline ends. Germline values: CDR1 LNHDA, CDR2 SQIVND (reference sequence). This CDR3 contains 12 residues. The CDR3 protein is CASSRSSNEQFF. CDR3 bases: TGTGCCAGTAGCCGATCTAGCAATGAGCAGTTCTTC.

The V call is TRBV19, the J call TRBJ2-7; TRBD1 might be the D (5 bases). Germline CDR1 reads LNHDA; CDR2 reads SQIVND (reference sequence). This CDR3 spans 17 amino acids. The V and J ends lost 2 bases and 3 bases respectively, with 20 bases between them. CDR3 in DNA: TGTGCCAGTAGTATATTCCCCGTGGGGCAGGGATTCTACGAGCAGTACTTC. It codes for CASSIFPVGQGFYEQYF.

This chain connects TRBV5-1 to TRBJ2-7, with D perhaps matching TRBD2 (6 bases). The CDR3 length is 14 residues. Trimming stripped 0 bases from V and 2 bases from J, with 9 bases between. Germline V gene sequence: CDR1 SGHRS, CDR2 YFSETQ. DNA for the CDR3: TGCGCCAGCAGCTTGGGGGAGGCACCCTACGAGCAGTACTTC. Amino acid sequence: CASSLGEAPYEQYF.

The V call is TRBV19, the J call TRBJ2-7, with D hard to call. Per the germline V gene, CDR1 is LNHDA and CDR2 is SQIVND (reference sequence). The CDR3 has 11 amino acids. V was clipped by 6 bases and J by 0 bases, with 3 bases between them. CDR3 sequence reads: CASSSSYEQYF. The CDR3 DNA follows: TGTGCCAGTAGCTCCTCCTACGAGCAGTACTTC.

V usage is TRBV2 and J usage is TRBJ1-2; maybe TRBD1 (5 bases). This CDR3 region has 15 residues. V was pared by 8 bases and J by 0 bases, with 16 bases between. Germline V gene lookup returns CDR1 SNHLY and CDR2 FYNNEI. Written as DNA, the CDR3 is TGTGCCAGCCGGGATACAGGCCTCTCTAACTATGGCTACACCTTC. Protein: CASRDTGLSNYGYTF.

As for this clone: This sample includes further DNA sequences coding for the same CDR3. This chain joins TRBV5-4 and TRBJ1-1; the D is unclear. V was shortened by 0 bases and J by 4 bases, with 4 bases between the two germline ends. Germline CDR1 and CDR2: SGHNT and YYREEE (reference sequence). The CDR3 spans 12 residues. In DNA form, the CDR3 reads TGTGCCAGCAGCTTGGGCAGCACTGAAGCTTTCTTT. This sequence encodes CASSLGSTEAFF.

The V gene is TRBV5-1, the J gene TRBJ2-7, with unresolved D. The V gene's germline CDR1 is SGHRS and CDR2 YFSETQ. V dropped 4 bases and J dropped 7 bases, with 18 bases sitting between them. This CDR3 contains 14 residues. CDR3 sequence: CASSPVGQAGEQYF. CDR3 coding DNA: TGCGCCAGCAGCCCCGTAGGGCAGGCTGGAGAGCAGTACTTC.

The chain couples TRBV6-5 to TRBJ1-5, with a possible D match to TRBD1 (5 bases). Per germline, CDR1 MNHEY and CDR2 SVGAGI. Between the trimmed V and J ends, which lost 2 bases and 0 bases, there was a span of 8 bases. The CDR3 consists of 15 residues. The CDR3 DNA sequence: TGTGCCAGCAGTTACGGGGCCGATAGCAATCAGCCCCAGCATTTT. This translates into CASSYGADSNQPQHF.

The J gene is TRBJ1-2, the V gene TRBV6-5; no firm D call. The CDR3 runs 13 residues. The germline V gene encodes CDR1 MNHEY and CDR2 SVGAGI. V was clipped by 5 bases and J by 1 base, with 8 bases between them. The CDR3 here is CASSRSDNYGYTF. For the CDR3, the DNA is TGTGCCAGCAGTCGCTCCGATAACTATGGCTACACCTTC.

The V gene is TRBV19, the J gene TRBJ1-5, with 10 bases matching TRBD1. Trimming removed 5 bases from V and 2 bases from J; junction bases left unmatched: 9. The germline V gene encodes CDR1 LNHDA and CDR2 SQIVND (reference sequence). This CDR3 is built from 17 residues. The CDR3 bases are TGTGCCAGTAGTTCCCTCGCCGGGACAGGGGGCAATCAGCCCCAGCATTTT. Translating it yields CASSSLAGTGGNQPQHF.

The V and J genes are TRBV6-5 and TRBJ2-3; D not resolved. Trimming took 8 bases from V and 0 from J, leaving 12 bases between them. The CDR3 totals 14 residues. Germline CDR1 is MNHEY and CDR2 is SVGAGI. Written as DNA, the CDR3 is TGTGCCAGCGCCCGCGGAACTAGCACAGATACGCAGTATTTT. It encodes CASARGTSTDTQYF.

There are a few counts of this clone. The chain has TRBV19 and TRBJ2-7; 8 bases are a match to TRBD2. V lost 2 bases and J lost 10; bases outside the gene matches: 7. The CDR3 extends over 13 amino acids. Per germline, CDR1 LNHDA and CDR2 SQIVND (reference sequence). The CDR3 is CASSISAGDLQYF. The DNA of the CDR3 is TGTGCCAGTAGTATATCAGCGGGGGACCTCCAGTACTTC. Combining the CDR3 with reference TRBV19 and TRBJ2-7 gives the whole variable domain DGGITQSPKYLFRKEGQNVTLSCEQNLNHDAMYWYRQDPGQGLRLIYYSQIVNDFQKGDIAEGYSVSREKKESFPLTVTSAQKNPTAFYLCASSISAGDLQYFGPGTRLTVT.

V usage is TRBV27 and J usage is TRBJ1-2, with D possibly matching TRBD1 (5 bases). Per germline, CDR1 MNHEY and CDR2 SMNVEV (reference sequence). The CDR3 extends over 17 amino acids. With 5 bases removed from V and 8 bases from J, the gap between germline ends came to 27 bases. The CDR3 is CASSQLGGYKGVDGYTF. The CDR3 nucleotides are TGTGCCAGCAGTCAACTCGGGGGGTATAAAGGGGTGGACGGCTACACCTTC.